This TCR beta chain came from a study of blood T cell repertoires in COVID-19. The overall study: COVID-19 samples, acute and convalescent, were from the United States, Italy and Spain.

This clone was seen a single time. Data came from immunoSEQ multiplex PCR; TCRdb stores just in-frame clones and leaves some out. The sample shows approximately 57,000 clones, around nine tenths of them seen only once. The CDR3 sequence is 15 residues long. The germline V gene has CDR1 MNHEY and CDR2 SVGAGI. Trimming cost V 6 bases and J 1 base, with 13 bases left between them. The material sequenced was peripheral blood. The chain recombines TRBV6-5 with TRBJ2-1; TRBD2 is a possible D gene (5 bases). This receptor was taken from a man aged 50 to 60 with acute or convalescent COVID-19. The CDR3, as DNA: TGTGCCAGCAGCCCGGAGGCGGGTTCCTACAATGAGCAGTTCTTC. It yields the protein CASSPEAGSYNEQFF.